This TCR beta chain was recovered during a study of T cells in Graves' hyperthyroidism and ophthalmopathy. For this clonotype: One junction end does not reproduce the germline sequence, and a read error may be involved.

This CDR3 has 14 amino acids. Germline CDR1 SEHNR, CDR2 FQNEAQ (reference sequence). TCR beta CDR3 regions were amplified from RNA. HTBI primers drove first-round RT-PCR of the TCR CDR3. TCRdb re-called the multiplex PCR reads through MiXCR, storing one row per CDR3 protein. The table shows some 200,000 distinct CDR3 sequences, with over 15% occurring only once. Based on clinical symptoms, serum thyroxine and TRAb, thyroid ultrasound and orbital computed tomography, diagnoses were reached. The sequenced material came from blood. The chain uses TRBV7-9 and TRBJ2-1; D perhaps matches TRBD2 (7 bases). This TCR came from a man aged 50 to 60 with Graves' hyperthyroidism. The DNA for the CDR3 is TGTGTCAGCAGCCGTTCCGGGGGGCTAAATGAGCAGTTCTTC. Amino acid sequence: CVSSRSGGLNEQFF.